Listed here are 11 T cell receptor beta chains from one sample, sequenced in a study of T cell repertoires in cytomegalovirus infection. TCRdb independently ran MiXCR on the reads; one entry per CDR3 protein. This table has a few hundred thousand distinct CDR3 sequences, almost 40% appearing once. These receptors' antigens are unknown. Sequencing used cultured PBMCs, obtained from culture after CMV antigen stimulation. These receptors were collected from a human donor in good health (CMV status not recorded). Some clones in this sample may be carry-over from other donors' samples.

This sequence joins TRBV18 and TRBJ1-3, with unresolved D. Deletions cut 2 bases from V and 3 bases from J, with 14 bases between. From germline, CDR1 is KGHSH and CDR2 LQKENI. CDR3 length equals 16 residues. CDR3 loop: CASSPLPEVVGNTIYF. CDR3 nucleotides: TGTGCCAGCTCACCATTGCCGGAAGTAGTTGGAAACACCATATATTTT.

The J gene is TRBJ2-7, the V gene TRBV9; D remains unclear. V gave up 3 bases and J gave up 6 bases, with 16 bases separating them. The CDR3 is 14 residues long. Germline CDR1 and CDR2: SGDLS and YYNGEE. The CDR3 loop reads CASSDGSGGGEQYF. In DNA form, the CDR3 reads TGTGCCAGCAGCGATGGGTCTGGTGGTGGCGAGCAGTACTTC. Supplemented by reference TRBV9 and TRBJ2-7, the full variable domain reads DSGVTQTPKHLITATGQRVTLRCSPRSGDLSVYWYQQSLDQGLQFLIQYYNGEERAKGNILERFSAQQFPDLHSELNLSSLELGDSALYFCASSDGSGGGEQYFGPGTRLTVT.

V usage is TRBV11-3 and J usage is TRBJ2-5, with D possibly being TRBD1 (5 bases). Germline loops: CDR1 SGHNT, CDR2 YENEEA. The V end lost 5 bases, the J end lost 0 bases, and 7 bases lay between the germline ends. The CDR3 sequence is 13 residues long. The CDR3 sequence: CASSTTDQETQYF. CDR3 in DNA: TGTGCCAGCAGCACGACAGACCAAGAGACCCAGTACTTC.

This clonotype was seen a handful of times. This chain connects TRBV28 to TRBJ2-7; 7 positions match TRBD1. J lost 5 bases, V lost 7 bases, and 17 bases had no gene match. Germline V lookup: CDR1 MDHEN, CDR2 SYDVKM. The CDR3 runs 16 residues. The CDR3 reads CASTFRWAGGFNEQYF. The CDR3 coding sequence is TGTGCCAGCACCTTCCGGTGGGCAGGGGGATTTAACGAGCAGTACTTC.

This clonotype was counted only a few times. This chain uses TRBV28 with TRBJ2-7; D is unresolved. Trimming pared 6 bases from V and 5 bases from J, leaving 14 bases between. CDR1 is MDHEN and CDR2 is SYDVKM in the germline V gene. The CDR3 extends over 13 amino acids. In DNA, the CDR3 is TGTGCCAGCAGCCCAAGGGTTGGCAACGAGCAGTACTTC. Translated, it gives CASSPRVGNEQYF.

The sample holds a few counts of this clonotype. V is TRBV2 and J is TRBJ1-6, with TRBD1 matching 7 bases. The CDR3 is made up of 12 amino acids. CDR1 and CDR2 from the germline V gene are SNHLY and FYNNEI. After removal of 9 bases from V and 7 bases from J, the junction contained 3 bases not matched to a gene. The CDR3 nucleotides are TGTGCCAGGGGGACAGAGAATTCACCCCTCCACTTT. Amino acid sequence: CARGTENSPLHF. Supplemented by reference TRBV2 and TRBJ1-6, the full variable domain reads EPEVTQTPSHQVTQMGQEVILRCVPISNHLYFYWYRQILGQKVEFLVSFYNNEISEKSEIFDDQFSVERPDGSNFTLKIRSTKLEDSAMYFCARGTENSPLHFGNGTRLTVT.

The chain is built from TRBV19 and TRBJ1-6; no clear D gene. CDR3 length: 13 residues. Trimming took off 1 base at V and 9 bases at J, with 7 bases between the two ends. The germline V gene encodes CDR1 LNHDA and CDR2 SQIVND (reference sequence). This CDR3 reads CASSIAQRSPLHF. CDR3 in DNA: TGTGCCAGTAGTATAGCGCAGCGTTCACCCCTCCACTTT.

The chain combines TRBV2 with TRBJ1-5, with no clear D. The CDR3 sequence is 14 residues long. Germline-derived CDR1 and CDR2 are SNHLY and FYNNEI. Trimming stripped 2 bases from V and 5 bases from J, with 10 bases between. The CDR3 nucleotides are TGTGCCAGCAGTGAAAGGCCCGGATATCAGCCCCAGCATTTT. This gives the protein CASSERPGYQPQHF.

This clonotype was counted between two and nine times. The chain joins TRBV7-8 to TRBJ1-1; TRBD1 matches 8 bases. The junction had 2 bases not matched to a gene; V was cut back by 5 bases and J by 0 bases. CDR1 and CDR2 from the germline V gene are SGHVS and FQNEAQ. CDR3 length equals 14 residues. The CDR3 DNA reads as TGTGCCAGCAGCCCACAGGGGGTGAACACTGAAGCTTTCTTT. This encodes CASSPQGVNTEAFF.

V gene TRBV4-3 combines with J gene TRBJ1-3; TRBD1 aligns across 8 bases. The CDR3 totals 18 residues. The ends lost 4 bases at V and 3 bases at J; junction bases unmatched: 14. In germline, CDR1 is LGHNA, CDR2 YSLEER. CDR3 loop: CASSRQTKDRGYGNTIYF. The CDR3 DNA sequence: TGCGCCAGCAGCCGACAGACAAAAGACAGGGGCTATGGAAACACCATATATTTT.

This chain uses TRBV7-2 with TRBJ2-2; D is unclear. CDR1 is SGHTA, CDR2 FQGNSA, per germline. The ends were cut back, 6 bases at V and 7 bases at J, with 12 bases in the middle. The CDR3 consists of 13 residues. CDR3 residues: CASSMGLVGELFF. Written as DNA, the CDR3 is TGTGCCAGCAGTATGGGGTTGGTCGGGGAGCTGTTTTTT.